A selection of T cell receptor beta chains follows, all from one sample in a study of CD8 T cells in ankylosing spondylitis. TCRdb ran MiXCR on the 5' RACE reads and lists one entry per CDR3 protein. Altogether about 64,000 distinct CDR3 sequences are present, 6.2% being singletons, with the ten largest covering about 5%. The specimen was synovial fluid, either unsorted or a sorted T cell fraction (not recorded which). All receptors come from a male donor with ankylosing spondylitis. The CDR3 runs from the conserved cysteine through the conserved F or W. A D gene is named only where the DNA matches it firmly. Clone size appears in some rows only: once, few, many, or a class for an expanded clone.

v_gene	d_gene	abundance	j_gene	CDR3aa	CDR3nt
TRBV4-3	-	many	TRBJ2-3	CASSLERRDTQYF	TGCGCCAGCAGCCTAGAACGCAGAGATACGCAGTATTTT
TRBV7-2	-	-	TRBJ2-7	CASSQGQYEQYF	TGTGCCAGCAGCCAGGGGCAGTACGAGCAGTACTTC
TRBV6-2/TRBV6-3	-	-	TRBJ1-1	CASSSEGATEAFF	TGTGCCAGCAGCTCCGAGGGCGCCACTGAAGCTTTCTTT
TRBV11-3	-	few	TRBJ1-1	CASSLYGDMNTEAFF	TGTGCCAGCAGCTTATATGGGGACATGAACACTGAAGCTTTCTTT
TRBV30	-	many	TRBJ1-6	CAWSLRNSPLHF	TGTGCCTGGAGTTTGCGGAATTCACCCCTCCACTTT
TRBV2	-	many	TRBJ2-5	CATSLFVGETQYF	TGTGCCACCTCCTTGTTCGTGGGGGAGACCCAGTACTTC
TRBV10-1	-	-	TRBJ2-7	CASSPAGEVHEQYF	TGCGCCAGCAGTCCCGCAGGGGAGGTCCACGAGCAGTACTTC
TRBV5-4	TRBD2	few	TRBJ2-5	CASTLAGGETQYF	TGTGCCAGCACCCTAGCGGGGGGAGAGACCCAGTACTTC
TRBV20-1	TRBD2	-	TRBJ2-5	CSVNIAGPWRTQYF	TGCAGTGTTAATATAGCGGGGCCCTGGCGGACCCAGTACTTC
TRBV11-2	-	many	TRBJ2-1	CASSFTGISIGNEQFF	TGTGCCAGCAGCTTTACAGGGATCTCCATAGGGAATGAGCAGTTCTTC
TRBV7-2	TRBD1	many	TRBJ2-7	CASSSTTGGYEQYF	TGTGCCAGCAGCTCGACGACAGGGGGATACGAGCAGTACTTC
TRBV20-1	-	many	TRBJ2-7	CSAISGTDGYEQYF	TGCAGTGCCATATCCGGGACCGATGGTTACGAGCAGTACTTC
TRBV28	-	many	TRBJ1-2	CASNLDPNYGYTF	TGTGCCAGCAACTTGGACCCAAACTATGGCTACACCTTC
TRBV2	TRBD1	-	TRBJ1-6	CASSELQGENSPLHF	TGTGCCAGCAGTGAGTTACAGGGGGAGAATTCACCCCTCCACTTT
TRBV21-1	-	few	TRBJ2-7	CASSRGYRDRSHEQYF	TGTGCCAGCAGCAGGGGGTACCGGGACAGGTCCCACGAGCAGTACTTC
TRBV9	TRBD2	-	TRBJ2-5	CASNLLGGETQYF	TGTGCCAGCAACCTCTTGGGGGGGGAGACCCAGTACTTC
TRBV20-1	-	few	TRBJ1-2	CSARDPNNPERGYTF	TGCAGTGCTAGGGACCCAAACAACCCCGAGCGGGGCTACACCTTC
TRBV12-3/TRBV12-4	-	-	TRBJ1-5	CASSFAGDQPQHF	TGTGCCAGCAGTTTCGCTGGGGATCAGCCCCAGCATTTT
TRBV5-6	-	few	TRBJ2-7	CASSHYSHPDEQYF	TGTGCCAGCAGCCACTACAGCCACCCCGACGAGCAGTACTTC
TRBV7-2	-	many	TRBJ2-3	CASASQGGGSDTQYF	TGTGCCAGCGCCAGCCAGGGAGGGGGGTCAGATACGCAGTATTTT
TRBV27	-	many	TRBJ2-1	CASSLSWSSYNEQFF	TGTGCCAGCAGTTTATCGTGGAGCTCCTACAATGAGCAGTTCTTC
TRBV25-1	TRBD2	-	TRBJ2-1	CASNGRTYNEQFF	TGTGCCAGCAACGGGAGGACCTACAATGAGCAGTTCTTC
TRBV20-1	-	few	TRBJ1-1	CSASKGGAEAFF	TGCAGTGCTAGTAAGGGGGGGGCAGAAGCTTTCTTT
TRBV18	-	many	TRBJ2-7	CASSPLPPAYEQYF	TGTGCCAGCTCACCACTACCGCCAGCCTACGAGCAGTACTTC
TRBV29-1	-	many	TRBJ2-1	CSVAVGGLHNEQFF	TGCAGCGTTGCGGTCGGAGGGCTCCACAATGAGCAGTTCTTC
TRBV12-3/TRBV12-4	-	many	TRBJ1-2	CASSPAGQNYGYTF	TGTGCCAGCAGTCCGGCGGGTCAGAACTATGGCTACACCTTC
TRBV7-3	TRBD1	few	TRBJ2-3	CASSLDRGFADTQYF	TGTGCCAGCAGCTTGGACAGGGGGTTTGCAGATACGCAGTATTTT
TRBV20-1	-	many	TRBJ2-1	CSASIARSYNEQFF	TGCAGTGCTAGCATAGCGAGGTCCTACAATGAGCAGTTCTTC
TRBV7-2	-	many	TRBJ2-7	CASSIMTDSPYEQYF	TGTGCCAGCAGCATTATGACTGATAGCCCCTACGAGCAGTACTTC
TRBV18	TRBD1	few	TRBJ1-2	CASSIRGPSNYGYTF	TGTGCCAGCTCAATCAGGGGGCCCTCTAACTATGGCTACACCTTC
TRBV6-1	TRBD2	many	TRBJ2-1	CATRTSGSMVF	TGTGCCACGAGGACTAGCGGGAGCATGGTCTTC
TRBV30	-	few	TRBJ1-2	CASSGGANYGYTF	TGTGCCTCCTCGGGGGGCGCGAACTATGGCTACACCTTC
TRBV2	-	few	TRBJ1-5	CASTRETGLSHQPQHF	TGTGCCAGCACCCGGGAAACGGGGCTTAGTCATCAGCCCCAGCATTTT
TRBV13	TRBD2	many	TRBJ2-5	CASSAGLAGTLETQYF	TGTGCCAGCAGCGCGGGACTAGCGGGAACGCTAGAGACCCAGTACTTC
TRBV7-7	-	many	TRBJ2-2	CASSFGETGELFF	TGTGCCAGCAGCTTCGGGGAAACCGGGGAGCTGTTTTTT
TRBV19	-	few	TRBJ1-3	CASSIGGSGNTIYF	TGTGCCAGTAGTATAGGGGGTTCCGGAAACACCATATATTTT
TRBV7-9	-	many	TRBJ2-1	CASRSGHLNEQFF	TGTGCCAGCAGATCTGGACACTTGAATGAGCAGTTCTTC
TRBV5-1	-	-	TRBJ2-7	CASRVGYNSYEQYF	TGCGCCAGCAGGGTAGGCTACAACTCCTACGAGCAGTACTTC
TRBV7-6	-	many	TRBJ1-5	CASSLADHQPQHF	TGTGCCAGCAGCTTAGCGGACCATCAGCCCCAGCATTTT
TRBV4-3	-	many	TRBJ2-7	CASSQDGLGEGSYEQYF	TGCGCCAGCAGCCAAGATGGTCTGGGAGAGGGCTCCTACGAGCAGTACTTC
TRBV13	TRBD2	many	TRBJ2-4	CASSRDYGFKNIQYF	TGTGCCAGCAGCCGGGACTATGGTTTCAAAAACATTCAGTACTTC
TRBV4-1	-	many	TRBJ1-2	CASSQDRQGMNGYTF	TGCGCCAGCAGCCAAGATCGGCAGGGGATGAATGGCTACACCTTC
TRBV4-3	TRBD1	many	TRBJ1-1	CASSQDRGTGLNTEAFF	TGCGCCAGCAGCCAAGACCGGGGGACAGGGCTGAACACTGAAGCTTTCTTT
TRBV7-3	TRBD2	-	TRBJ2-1	CASSLMGGRATEQFF	TGTGCCAGCAGCTTAATGGGAGGGAGGGCCACTGAGCAGTTCTTC
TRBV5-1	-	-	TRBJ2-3	CASSPVSAHTDTQYF	TGCGCCAGCAGCCCTGTATCAGCGCACACAGATACGCAGTATTTT
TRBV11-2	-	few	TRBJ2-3	CASSPSPGTQYF	TGTGCCAGCAGCCCCAGCCCGGGTACGCAGTATTTT
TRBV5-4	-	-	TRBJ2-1	CAIGPNLGNEQFF	TGTGCCATCGGCCCCAATCTAGGGAATGAGCAGTTCTTC
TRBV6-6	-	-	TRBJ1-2	CASSPINYGYTF	TGTGCCAGCAGTCCTATAAACTATGGCTACACCTTC
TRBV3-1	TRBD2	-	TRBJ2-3	CACTQDQLAGGWRDTQYF	TGTGCCTGCACCCAAGACCAACTAGCGGGAGGGTGGAGAGATACGCAGTATTTT
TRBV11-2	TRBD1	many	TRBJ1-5	CASSPTGTGRNQPQHF	TGTGCCAGCAGCCCAACCGGGACAGGGAGAAATCAGCCCCAGCATTTT
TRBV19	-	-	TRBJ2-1	CASSYRQLQRNEQFF	TGTGCCAGTAGTTACCGACAACTTCAGCGCAATGAGCAGTTCTTC
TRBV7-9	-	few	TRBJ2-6	CASSHTGSGANVLTF	TGTGCCAGCAGCCACACGGGGTCGGGGGCCAACGTCCTGACTTTC
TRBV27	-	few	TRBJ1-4	CASSGGRRPNEKLFF	TGTGCCAGCAGTGGGGGGCGCCGGCCTAATGAAAAACTGTTTTTT